The present entry profiles one T cell receptor beta chain with its context. These data belong to a study of blood T cell repertoires in COVID-19. Study details: Sites across the United States, Italy and Spain contributed samples from acute and convalescent COVID-19. PBMCs, B-cell-depleted T cells, or T cells were the source of the cDNA or gDNA that made up the material.

Trimming took 6 bases from V and 3 from J, leaving 19 bases between them. Germline CDR1 reads LNHDA; CDR2 reads SQIVND (reference sequence). The CDR3 runs to 16 residues. Per the authors' pipeline: Nucleated cell counts were estimated from reference gene primer amplification. Assay: immunoSEQ multiplex PCR; the TCRdb copy retains only in-frame clones and omits some. That table is the source of V, J and clone size, and D and trimming were worked out from the DNA. Among 150,000 to 200,000 clones, 85% were seen once, and the ten largest hold under 4%. The sequence was obtained from a human donor with acute or convalescent COVID-19. The donor label of this sample is uncertain. The V call is TRBV19, the J call TRBJ2-3; maybe TRBD1 (6 bases). Material: peripheral blood. The CDR3 region is CASSQQGLLRTDTQYF. The CDR3 DNA sequence: TGTGCCAGTAGCCAACAGGGCCTCTTAAGAACAGATACGCAGTATTTT.